This T cell receptor beta chain is drawn from a study of read filtering for tumor transcriptome and immune sequencing. Study background: By R-ISS, stages I, II and III held approximately 8, 17 and 7 patients. TCR-mapped reads were about 4 to 10.27 million with IR-seq versus roughly 80 to 1273 with RNA-seq.

This library used roughly 370 ng RNA and molecular barcoded adaptors spanning alpha/delta and beta/gamma chains. TCRdb itself ran the reads through MiXCR, one entry per CDR3 protein. The repertoire holds some 24,000 distinct CDR3 sequences, approximately 23% seen once, with 47% in the top ten. In regard to this clonotype: Its target is unknown. A much bigger clone sits one base away, suggesting this may be a read error.

CDR1 is LNHDA and CDR2 is SQIVND in the germline V gene (reference sequence). CDR3 length equals 14 residues. General study findings and limits: Single-read clonotypes: roughly four fifths of IR-seq clonotypes (about 3.5% of reads), 60% to 75% of RNA-seq clonotypes (44.6% of reads).

The TCR was taken from a donor aged 40 or older with multiple myeloma. V gene TRBV19 combines with J gene TRBJ2-6; possible D gene TRBD1, 5 bases. The sample taken for sequencing was a population of CD138-negative cells sorted from bone marrow. CDR3 bases: TGTGCCAGTACTAGGGCCGCTGGGGCCAACGTCCCGACTTTC. Residues: CASTRAAGANVPTF.